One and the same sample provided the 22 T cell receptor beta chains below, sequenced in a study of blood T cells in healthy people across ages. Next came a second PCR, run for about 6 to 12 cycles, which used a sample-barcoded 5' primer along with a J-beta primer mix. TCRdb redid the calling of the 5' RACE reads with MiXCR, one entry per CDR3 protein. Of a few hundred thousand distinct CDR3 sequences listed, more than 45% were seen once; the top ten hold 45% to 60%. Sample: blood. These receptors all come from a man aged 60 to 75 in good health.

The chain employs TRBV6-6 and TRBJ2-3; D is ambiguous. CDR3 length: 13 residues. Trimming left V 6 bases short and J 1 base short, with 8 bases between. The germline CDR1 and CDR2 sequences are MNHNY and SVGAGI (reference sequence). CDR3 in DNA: TGTGCCAGCAGGAGTAGGGGCACAGATACGCAGTATTTT. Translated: CASRSRGTDTQYF.

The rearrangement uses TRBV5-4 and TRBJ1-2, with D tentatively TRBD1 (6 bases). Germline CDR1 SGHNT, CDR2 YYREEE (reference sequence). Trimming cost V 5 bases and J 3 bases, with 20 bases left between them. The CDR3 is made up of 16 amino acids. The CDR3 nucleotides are TGTGCCAGCAGATCGGAAACAGGGAGGCCTGACTATGGCTACACCTTC. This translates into CASRSETGRPDYGYTF.

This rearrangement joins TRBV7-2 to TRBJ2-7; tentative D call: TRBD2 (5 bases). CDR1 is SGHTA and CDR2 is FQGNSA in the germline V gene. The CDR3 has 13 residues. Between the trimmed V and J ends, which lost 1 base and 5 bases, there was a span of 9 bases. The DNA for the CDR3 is TGTGCCAGCAGCTTAGTCTTTAGCGACGAGCAGTACTTC. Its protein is CASSLVFSDEQYF.

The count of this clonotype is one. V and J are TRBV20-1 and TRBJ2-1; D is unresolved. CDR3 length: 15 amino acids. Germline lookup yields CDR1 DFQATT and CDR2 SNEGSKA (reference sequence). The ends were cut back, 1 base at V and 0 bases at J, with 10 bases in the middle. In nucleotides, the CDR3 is TGCAGTGCTAGAGTCGGCAGGAGCTCCTACAATGAGCAGTTCTTC. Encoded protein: CSARVGRSSYNEQFF.

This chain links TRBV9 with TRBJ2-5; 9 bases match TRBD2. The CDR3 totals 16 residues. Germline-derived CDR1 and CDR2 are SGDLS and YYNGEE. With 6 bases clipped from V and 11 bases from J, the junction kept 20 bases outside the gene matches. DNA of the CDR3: TGTGCCAGCAAGAGAGGGGGCGGGAGGGGATACAATGAGCAGTACTTC. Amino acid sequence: CASKRGGGRGYNEQYF.

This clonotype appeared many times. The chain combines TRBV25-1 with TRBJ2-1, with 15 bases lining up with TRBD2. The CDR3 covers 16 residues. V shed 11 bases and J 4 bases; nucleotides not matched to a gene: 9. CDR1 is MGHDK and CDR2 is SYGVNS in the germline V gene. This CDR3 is CAVGTSGRSIYNEQFF. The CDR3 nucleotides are TGTGCCGTCGGGACTAGCGGGAGGTCAATTTACAATGAGCAGTTCTTC.

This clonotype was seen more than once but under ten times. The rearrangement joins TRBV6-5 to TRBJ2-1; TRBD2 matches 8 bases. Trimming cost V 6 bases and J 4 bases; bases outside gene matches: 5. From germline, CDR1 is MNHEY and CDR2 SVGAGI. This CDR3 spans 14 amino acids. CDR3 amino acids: CASRAGGTYNEQFF. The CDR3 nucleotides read TGTGCCAGCAGGGCGGGAGGAACATACAATGAGCAGTTCTTC.

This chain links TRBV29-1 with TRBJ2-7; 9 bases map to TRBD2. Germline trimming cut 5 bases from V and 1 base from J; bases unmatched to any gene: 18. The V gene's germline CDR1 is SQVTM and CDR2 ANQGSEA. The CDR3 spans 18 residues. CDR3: CSVSLRYQRGAASYEQYF. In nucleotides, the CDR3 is TGCAGCGTTTCACTCCGTTACCAGCGGGGGGCCGCATCCTACGAGCAGTACTTC.

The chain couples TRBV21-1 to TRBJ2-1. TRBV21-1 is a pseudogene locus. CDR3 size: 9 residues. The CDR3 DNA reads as TGTGCCAGCGGGGAAACACAGTTCTTC. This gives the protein CASGETQFF.

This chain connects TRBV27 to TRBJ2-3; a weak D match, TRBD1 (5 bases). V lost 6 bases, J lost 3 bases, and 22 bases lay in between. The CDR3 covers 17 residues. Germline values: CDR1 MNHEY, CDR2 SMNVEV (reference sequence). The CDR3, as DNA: TGTGCCAGCAGACGACAGACGACCGCCACGAGTACAGATACGCAGTATTTT. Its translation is CASRRQTTATSTDTQYF.

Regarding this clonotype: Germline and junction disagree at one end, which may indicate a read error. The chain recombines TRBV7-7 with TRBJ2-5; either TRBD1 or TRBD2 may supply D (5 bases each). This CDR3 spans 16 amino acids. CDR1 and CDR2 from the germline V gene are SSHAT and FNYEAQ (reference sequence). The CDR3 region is CASSLVLDGTQETQYF. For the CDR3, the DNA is TGTGCTAGCAGCTTAGTGCTGGACGGGACGCAGGAGACCCAGTACTTC.

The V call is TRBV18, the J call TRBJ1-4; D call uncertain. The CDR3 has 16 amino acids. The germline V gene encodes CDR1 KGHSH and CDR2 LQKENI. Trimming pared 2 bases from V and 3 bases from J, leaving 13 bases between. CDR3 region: CASSPGVLTSNEKLFF. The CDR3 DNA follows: TGTGCCAGCTCACCAGGGGTTCTGACCTCTAATGAAAAACTGTTTTTT.

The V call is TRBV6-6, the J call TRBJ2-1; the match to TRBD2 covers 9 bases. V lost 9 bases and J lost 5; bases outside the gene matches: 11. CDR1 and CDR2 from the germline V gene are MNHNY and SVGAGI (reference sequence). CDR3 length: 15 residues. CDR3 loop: CASSVSGSNNNEQFF. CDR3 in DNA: TGTGCCAGTAGTGTTAGCGGGAGTAACAACAATGAGCAGTTCTTC.

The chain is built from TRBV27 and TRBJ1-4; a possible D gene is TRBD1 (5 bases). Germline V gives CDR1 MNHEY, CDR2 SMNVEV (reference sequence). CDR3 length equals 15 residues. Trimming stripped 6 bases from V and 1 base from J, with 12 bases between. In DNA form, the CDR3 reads TGTGCCAGCAGCCCCGACAGACTAACTAATGAAAAACTGTTTTTT. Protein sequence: CASSPDRLTNEKLFF. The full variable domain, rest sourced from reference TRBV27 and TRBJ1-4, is EAQVTQNPRYLITVTGKKLTVTCSQNMNHEYMSWYRQDPGLGLRQIYYSMNVEVTDKGDVPEGYKVSRKEKRNFPLILESPSPNQTSLYFCASSPDRLTNEKLFFGSGTQLSVL.

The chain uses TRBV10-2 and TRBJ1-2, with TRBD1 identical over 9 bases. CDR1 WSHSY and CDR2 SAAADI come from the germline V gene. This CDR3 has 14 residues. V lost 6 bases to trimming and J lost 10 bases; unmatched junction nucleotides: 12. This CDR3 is CASRGTGYTEDYTF. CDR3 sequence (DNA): TGCGCCAGCAGGGGGACAGGGTATACGGAAGACTACACCTTC.

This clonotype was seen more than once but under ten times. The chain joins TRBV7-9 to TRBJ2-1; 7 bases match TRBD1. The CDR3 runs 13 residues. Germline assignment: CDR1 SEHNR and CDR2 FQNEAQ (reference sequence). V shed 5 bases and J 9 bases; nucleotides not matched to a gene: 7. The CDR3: CASSRDSTSEQFF. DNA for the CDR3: TGTGCCAGCAGCAGGGACAGTACTTCTGAGCAGTTCTTC. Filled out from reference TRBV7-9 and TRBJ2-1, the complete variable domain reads DTGVSQNPRHKITKRGQNVTFRCDPISEHNRLYWYRQTLGQGPEFLTYFQNEAQLEKSRLLSDRFSAERPKGSFSTLEIQRTEQGDSAMYLCASSRDSTSEQFFGPGTRLTVL.

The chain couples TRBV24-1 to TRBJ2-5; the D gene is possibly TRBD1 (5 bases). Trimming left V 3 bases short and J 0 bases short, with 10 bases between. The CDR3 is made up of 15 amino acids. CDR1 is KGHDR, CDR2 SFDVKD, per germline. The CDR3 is CATSDQGANQETQYF. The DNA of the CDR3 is TGTGCCACCAGTGATCAAGGGGCAAACCAAGAGACCCAGTACTTC.

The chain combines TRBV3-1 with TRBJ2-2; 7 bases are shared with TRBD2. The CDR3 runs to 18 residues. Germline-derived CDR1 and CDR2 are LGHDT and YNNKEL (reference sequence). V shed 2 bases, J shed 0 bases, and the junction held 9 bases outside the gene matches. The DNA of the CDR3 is TGTGCCAGCAGCCAAATGTCCCTCCTAGCGGCGAACACCGGGGAGCTGTTTTTT. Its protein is CASSQMSLLAANTGELFF.

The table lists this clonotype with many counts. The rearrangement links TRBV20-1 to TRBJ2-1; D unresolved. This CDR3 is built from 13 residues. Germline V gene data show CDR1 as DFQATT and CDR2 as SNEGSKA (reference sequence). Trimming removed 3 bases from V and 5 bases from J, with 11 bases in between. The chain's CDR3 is CSARGKPDNEQFF. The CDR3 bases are TGCAGTGCTAGGGGTAAACCCGACAATGAGCAGTTCTTC.

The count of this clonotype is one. The CDR3 DNA reads TGTGCCAGCAGCGCCGAAAACAGGGGTGGCTACACCTTC. Protein product: CASSAENRGGYTF. V and J are TRBV7-2 and TRBJ1-2; 7 bases are a match to TRBD1. The CDR3 length is 13 residues. Germline CDR1 reads SGHTA; CDR2 reads FQGNSA. V dropped 5 bases and J dropped 7; count of bases not matched to a gene: 7.

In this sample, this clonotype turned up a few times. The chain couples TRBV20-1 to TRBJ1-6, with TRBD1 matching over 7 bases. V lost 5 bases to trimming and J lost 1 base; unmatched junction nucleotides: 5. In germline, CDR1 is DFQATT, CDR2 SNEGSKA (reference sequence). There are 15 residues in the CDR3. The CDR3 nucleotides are TGCAGTGCTTTTCGACAGGGATCCTATAATTCACCCCTCCACTTT. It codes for CSAFRQGSYNSPLHF.

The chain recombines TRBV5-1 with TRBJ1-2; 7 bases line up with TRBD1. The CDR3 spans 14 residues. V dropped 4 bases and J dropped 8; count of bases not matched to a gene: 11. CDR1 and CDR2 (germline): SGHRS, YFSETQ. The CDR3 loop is CASSVDREAEGYTF. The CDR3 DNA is TGCGCCAGCAGCGTTGACAGGGAAGCGGAGGGCTACACCTTC.